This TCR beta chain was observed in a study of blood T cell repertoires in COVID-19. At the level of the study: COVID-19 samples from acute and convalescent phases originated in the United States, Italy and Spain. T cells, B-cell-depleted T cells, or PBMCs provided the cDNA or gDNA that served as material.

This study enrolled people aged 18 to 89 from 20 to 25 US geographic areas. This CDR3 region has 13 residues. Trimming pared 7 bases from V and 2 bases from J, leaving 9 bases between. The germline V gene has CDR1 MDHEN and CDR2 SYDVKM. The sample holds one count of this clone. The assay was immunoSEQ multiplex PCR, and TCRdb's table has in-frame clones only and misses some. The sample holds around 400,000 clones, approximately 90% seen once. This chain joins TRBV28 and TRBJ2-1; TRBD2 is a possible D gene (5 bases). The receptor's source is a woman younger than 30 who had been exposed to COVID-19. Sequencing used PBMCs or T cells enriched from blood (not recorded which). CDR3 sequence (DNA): TGTGCCAGCAAGAGCGGAGCCTACAATGAGCAGTTCTTC. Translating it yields CASKSGAYNEQFF.